This entry lists 25 T cell receptor beta chains sequenced from one sample in a study of cytomegalovirus exposure and HLA in healthy donors. This PCR relied on a set of 60 Vbeta primers and 13 Jbeta primers. The repertoire was sequenced with immunoSEQ multiplex PCR; TCRdb's copy has only in-frame clones and lacks some. The repertoire holds 150,000 to 200,000 clones, with roughly 79% as singletons. Source material: PBMCs. These receptors were obtained from a man aged 45-65 years in good health and CMV-seropositive.

This clone appeared once. This chain uses TRBV14 with TRBJ1-6; D perhaps matches TRBD1 (6 bases). CDR1 SGHDN and CDR2 FVKESK come from the germline V gene. The CDR3 covers 14 residues. Trimming left V 4 bases short and J 6 bases short, with 10 bases between. The CDR3 DNA reads as TGTGCCAGCAGCCGAGGACAGTTTAATTCACCCCTCCACTTT. Translation gives CASSRGQFNSPLHF.

This clone has just a few counts. The chain couples TRBV19 to TRBJ1-3, with D possibly matching TRBD1 (5 bases). CDR3 size: 15 residues. The germline CDR1 and CDR2 sequences are LNHDA and SQIVND (reference sequence). V dropped 8 bases and J dropped 2 bases, with 16 bases sitting between them. CDR3 residues: CASQTYRGPGNTIYF. The CDR3 coding sequence is TGTGCCAGTCAAACTTATAGGGGTCCTGGAAACACCATATATTTT.

V and J are TRBV29-1 and TRBJ1-1; D unresolved. V lost 6 bases to trimming and J lost 5 bases, with 10 bases between them. In germline, CDR1 is SQVTM, CDR2 ANQGSEA. The length of the CDR3 is 11 residues. CDR3 in DNA: TGCAGCGTGACTGGTCTGACTGAAGCTTTCTTT. It specifies CSVTGLTEAFF.

This clone was detected ten times or more. This rearrangement joins TRBV6-6 to TRBJ1-1; 8 bases are a match to TRBD1. Germline V gene sequence: CDR1 MNHNY, CDR2 SVGAGI (reference sequence). V dropped 2 bases and J dropped 1; count of bases not matched to a gene: 6. The length of the CDR3 is 16 residues. The CDR3 region is CASSYTRGPKNTEAFF. As DNA, the CDR3 is TGTGCCAGCAGTTACACCAGGGGGCCCAAGAACACTGAAGCTTTCTTT.

The chain employs TRBV7-2 and TRBJ2-7; 16 bases match TRBD2. There are 18 residues in the CDR3. Unmatched junction bases numbered 9, after V lost 2 bases and J lost 5 bases. Germline assignment: CDR1 SGHTA and CDR2 FQGNSA. The CDR3 protein is CASSLKGLAGGLFHEQYF. In DNA form, the CDR3 reads TGTGCCAGCAGCTTAAAGGGACTAGCGGGGGGGCTCTTCCACGAGCAGTACTTC.

The V and J genes are TRBV9 and TRBJ2-5; TRBD2 agrees at 11 bases. Germline V gives CDR1 SGDLS, CDR2 YYNGEE. With 3 bases clipped from V and 4 bases from J, the junction kept 8 bases outside the gene matches. CDR3 length: 16 residues. In nucleotides, the CDR3 is TGTGCCAGCAGCGCATTAGCGGGGGGGCATCGAGAGACCCAGTACTTC. Its translation: CASSALAGGHRETQYF.

This sequence joins TRBV7-9 and TRBJ1-5, with 7 nucleotides matching TRBD1. CDR1 SEHNR and CDR2 FQNEAQ come from the germline V gene (reference sequence). Trimming removed 3 bases from V and 3 bases from J; junction bases left unmatched: 5. The CDR3 sequence is 15 residues long. The CDR3, as DNA: TGTGCCAGCAGCTTGACAGGGAACCCCAATCAGCCCCAGCATTTT. It yields the protein CASSLTGNPNQPQHF.

The chain joins TRBV4-2 to TRBJ2-2, with D possibly matching TRBD2 (5 bases). Per the germline V gene, CDR1 is LGHNA and CDR2 is YNFKEQ. This CDR3 contains 16 residues. V lost 4 bases, J lost 3 bases, and 15 bases lay in between. The CDR3 here is CASSPGVGVDTGELFF. In DNA, the CDR3 is TGTGCCAGCAGCCCCGGCGTCGGGGTGGACACCGGGGAGCTGTTTTTT.

J is TRBJ1-1 and V is TRBV18; a possible D gene is TRBD1 (5 bases). V was clipped by 2 bases and J by 0 bases, with 13 bases between them. Germline V CDR1 and CDR2: KGHSH, LQKENI. The CDR3 is 16 amino acids. The DNA of the CDR3 is TGTGCCAGCTCACCAGGGGGGACGGGTTTGAACACTGAAGCTTTCTTT. Translated: CASSPGGTGLNTEAFF.

The rearrangement joins TRBV15 to TRBJ2-5; no definite D call. The J call may not be correct, given that the DNA end is closer to TRBJ2-7. Germline lookup yields CDR1 LNHNV and CDR2 YYDKDF (reference sequence). CDR3 length: 15 residues. CDR3: CATPCSKSSSYEQYF. In DNA form, the CDR3 reads TGTGCCACCCCTTGTTCGAAGTCGAGCTCCTACGAGCAGTACTTC.

This clone was seen just once. V and J are TRBV7-2 and TRBJ1-1; TRBD1 is a possible D gene (6 bases). The length of the CDR3 is 14 residues. V gave up 5 bases and J gave up 4 bases, with 14 bases separating them. In germline, CDR1 is SGHTA, CDR2 FQGNSA. The DNA of the CDR3 is TGTGCCAGCAGCCAACAGGGAGGGGGCACTGAAGCTTTCTTT. Translating it yields CASSQQGGGTEAFF.

V and J are TRBV28 and TRBJ1-5; TRBD1 aligns across 7 bases. CDR3 length: 14 amino acids. CDR1 and CDR2 (germline): MDHEN, SYDVKM. V gave up 5 bases and J gave up 5 bases; unmatched junction bases: 6. The CDR3 nucleotides are TGTGCCAGCAGTCCACAGGGGACTCATCAGCCCCAGCATTTT. It yields the protein CASSPQGTHQPQHF.

This chain uses TRBV7-8 with TRBJ2-3; perhaps TRBD2 as D (5 bases). Deletions cut 1 base from V and 2 bases from J, with 19 bases between. Germline V lookup: CDR1 SGHVS, CDR2 FQNEAQ. The CDR3 sequence is 18 residues long. Here the CDR3 reads CASSLERRPTDYTDTQYF. DNA for the CDR3: TGTGCCAGCAGCTTAGAACGTCGGCCAACTGACTACACAGATACGCAGTATTTT.

The chain carries TRBV29-1 and TRBJ1-3; weak D call: TRBD1 (6 bases). The CDR3 totals 13 residues. Germline CDR1 and CDR2: SQVTM and ANQGSEA. V lost 6 bases, J lost 4 bases, and 13 bases lay in between. In nucleotides, the CDR3 is TGCAGCGTCCTACCCGACAGGGGAAACACCATATATTTT. Protein product: CSVLPDRGNTIYF.

This clone came up once. V and J are TRBV11-2 and TRBJ1-2, with D perhaps matching TRBD1 (5 bases). The ends were cut back, 4 bases at V and 5 bases at J, with 8 bases in the middle. This CDR3 has 12 residues. CDR1 and CDR2 (germline): SGHAT, FQNNGV. The CDR3 sequence is CASSWGDYGYTF. The CDR3 region has the DNA TGTGCCAGCAGCTGGGGGGATTATGGCTACACCTTC.

This chain connects TRBV7-6 to TRBJ2-3, with 12 nucleotides matching TRBD2. V lost 3 bases to trimming and J lost 5 bases; unmatched junction nucleotides: 9. The CDR3 consists of 17 residues. Germline lookup yields CDR1 SGHVS and CDR2 FNYEAQ. CDR3 in DNA: TGTGCCAGCAGCTTCGGGGCTAGCGGGGGGGCGGGAGATACGCAGTATTTT. Amino acid sequence: CASSFGASGGAGDTQYF.

This chain links TRBV28 with TRBJ1-6, with 8 bases matching TRBD1. Germline loops: CDR1 MDHEN, CDR2 SYDVKM. V was clipped by 7 bases and J by 13 bases; unmatched bases: 12. The CDR3 has 14 residues. The CDR3 loop reads CASTFGQGVFPLHF. The CDR3 DNA is TGTGCCAGCACGTTCGGACAGGGAGTATTCCCCCTCCACTTT.

This rearrangement joins TRBV10-3 to TRBJ2-7, with TRBD1 identical over 9 bases. Trimming cost V 3 bases and J 6 bases; bases outside gene matches: 9. This CDR3 is built from 15 residues. Germline loops: CDR1 ENHRY, CDR2 SYGVKD. The CDR3 coding sequence is TGTGCCATCAGTGACCCGGGACAGGGAACAGGCGAGCAGTACTTC. Protein sequence: CAISDPGQGTGEQYF.

The rearrangement links TRBV6-6 to TRBJ1-5; D is uncertain. The CDR3 has 16 residues. CDR1 is MNHNY, CDR2 SVGAGI, per germline (reference sequence). V was clipped by 6 bases and J by 4 bases, with 19 bases between them. CDR3 protein: CASSLITGIANQPQHF. CDR3 bases: TGTGCCAGCAGCCTAATAACGGGGATTGCAAATCAGCCCCAGCATTTT.

The chain has TRBV5-1 and TRBJ2-2, with D tentatively TRBD2 (5 bases). The CDR3 runs to 15 residues. V was trimmed by 0 bases and J by 4 bases, leaving 10 bases between them. CDR1 SGHRS and CDR2 YFSETQ come from the germline V gene. CDR3: CASSLGGAVTGELFF. As DNA, the CDR3 is TGCGCCAGCAGCTTGGGCGGAGCGGTCACCGGGGAGCTGTTTTTT. Full variable domain (missing parts from reference TRBV5-1 and TRBJ2-2): KAGVTQTPRYLIKTRGQQVTLSCSPISGHRSVSWYQQTPGQGLQFLFEYFSETQRNKGNFPGRFSGRQFSNSRSEMNVSTLELGDSALYLCASSLGGAVTGELFFGEGSRLTVL.

The chain is built from TRBV7-2 and TRBJ2-7, with a weak D call TRBD1 (6 bases). From germline, CDR1 is SGHTA and CDR2 FQGNSA. This CDR3 has 15 amino acids. Trimming cost V 5 bases and J 3 bases, with 17 bases left between them. The CDR3 region has the DNA TGTGCCAGCAGCACTACAGGGACCCCTTTCTACGAGCAGTACTTC. The encoded protein is CASSTTGTPFYEQYF.

This clone was seen once. The chain recombines TRBV6-5 with TRBJ1-3, with a weak D call TRBD1 (5 bases). Germline loops: CDR1 MNHEY, CDR2 SVGAGI. V gave up 9 bases and J gave up 4 bases, with 16 bases separating them. The CDR3 loop spans 14 amino acids. The CDR3, as DNA: TGTGCCAGTGCCCCGGGGGGAGCAGGAAACACCATATATTTT. This codes for CASAPGGAGNTIYF.

This clone has only a few counts. The chain is built from TRBV5-4 and TRBJ2-5; D perhaps matches TRBD2 (7 bases). Germline V CDR1 and CDR2: SGHNT, YYREEE (reference sequence). The CDR3 runs to 17 residues. V lost 0 bases and J 4 bases, leaving 19 bases between the germline ends. The CDR3 nucleotides read TGTGCCAGCAGCTTGGAGGGGGGGGCAAAGAGTCTAGAGACCCAGTACTTC. It codes for CASSLEGGAKSLETQYF.

The J gene is TRBJ2-3, the V gene TRBV5-1, with D tentatively TRBD2 (6 bases). CDR3 length: 15 residues. CDR1 and CDR2 from the germline V gene are SGHRS and YFSETQ. Trimming took off 0 bases at V and 0 bases at J, with 8 bases between the two ends. The CDR3 nucleotides read TGCGCCAGCAGCTTGGCCCGGGAGAGCACAGATACGCAGTATTTT. Residues: CASSLARESTDTQYF.

This clone showed up just a few times. The J gene is TRBJ2-4, the V gene TRBV6-5, with TRBD2 identical over 8 bases. Germline V gene data show CDR1 as MNHEY and CDR2 as SVGAGI. Germline trimming cut 0 bases from V and 3 bases from J; bases unmatched to any gene: 1. This CDR3 has 15 amino acids. Written as DNA, the CDR3 is TGTGCCAGCAGTTACTCTCGGGGGGGCAAAAACATTCAGTACTTC. Protein product: CASSYSRGGKNIQYF.